Below, 15 T cell receptor beta chains from the same sample are listed, as sequenced in a study of T cells after yellow fever vaccination. TCRdb passed the 5' RACE reads through MiXCR, listing each CDR3 protein once. The sample lists 500,000 to 650,000 distinct CDR3 sequences, around 17% occurring once. Material: PBMCs, obtained more than 4 days after the first yellow fever vaccination. All receptors derive from a man between 18 and 35 years old who received the YFV17D yellow fever vaccine.

This clonotype was detected only a few times. The rearrangement joins TRBV7-2 to TRBJ2-7; no firm D call. V shed 5 bases and J shed 0 bases, with 11 bases lying between them. This CDR3 has 14 residues. Germline CDR1 reads SGHTA; CDR2 reads FQGNSA. The CDR3 region is CASSAAAASYEQYV. The CDR3 coding sequence is TGTGCCAGCAGCGCCGCCGCCGCCTCCTACGAGCAGTACGTC.

This clonotype was counted only a few times. The V and J genes are TRBV6-5 and TRBJ2-1, with TRBD2 matching 9 bases. This CDR3 has 16 residues. CDR1 is MNHEY, CDR2 SVGAGI, per germline. The J segment lost 0 bases and the V segment lost 2 bases, leaving 2 bases of the junction unmatched. CDR3 protein: CASSYLSGSSYNEQFF. The CDR3 DNA reads TGTGCCAGCAGTTACCTTAGCGGGAGCTCCTACAATGAGCAGTTCTTC.

This clonotype was detected a few times. The rearrangement links TRBV6-5 to TRBJ1-1; no clear D gene. Germline loops: CDR1 MNHEY, CDR2 SVGAGI. The V end was cut by 4 bases, the J end by 3 bases, with 15 bases between. The CDR3 contains 15 residues. The CDR3 is CASSSPAGVDTEAFF. The CDR3, as DNA: TGTGCCAGCAGTTCCCCGGCCGGGGTTGACACTGAAGCTTTCTTT.

The V call is TRBV18, the J call TRBJ2-7; 8 nucleotides agree with TRBD1. Trimming at V came to 1 base and at J to 4 bases, leaving 12 bases not matched to a gene. Germline V gene sequence: CDR1 KGHSH, CDR2 LQKENI. CDR3 length equals 17 residues. The CDR3 DNA sequence: TGTGCCAGCTCACCACGGTCCGCAGGGGGCGTTTTGTACGAGCAGTACTTC. This translates into CASSPRSAGGVLYEQYF.

V usage is TRBV4-2 and J usage is TRBJ2-7; unclear D gene. The germline CDR1 and CDR2 sequences are LGHNA and YNFKEQ. The V and J ends lost 1 base and 5 bases respectively, with 12 bases between them. The CDR3 consists of 14 residues. CDR3 nucleotide sequence: TGTGCCAGCAGCCAAGCGAACGTCGTTGACGAGCAGTACTTC. Translating gives CASSQANVVDEQYF.

This clonotype was detected only a few times. The rearrangement links TRBV7-6 to TRBJ2-1, with D perhaps matching TRBD2 (5 bases). CDR3 length: 12 residues. V gave up 5 bases and J gave up 9 bases, with 11 bases separating them. Germline lookup yields CDR1 SGHVS and CDR2 FNYEAQ. The CDR3, as DNA: TGTGCCAGCAGCCCGTACAGCGGTGAGCAGTTCTTC. Its protein product is CASSPYSGEQFF.

The chain carries TRBV15 and TRBJ1-2; D remains ambiguous. From germline, CDR1 is LNHNV and CDR2 YYDKDF (reference sequence). The CDR3 covers 15 residues. Trimming removed 3 bases from V and 8 bases from J, with 19 bases in between. DNA for the CDR3: TGTGCCACCAGCAGCGACCCCGGCCGAGCGGGGGGCTACACCTTC. This translates into CATSSDPGRAGGYTF.

The genes are TRBV15 and TRBJ2-4, with 7 positions matching TRBD1. Trimming at V came to 0 bases and at J to 2 bases, leaving 7 bases not matched to a gene. Per the germline V gene, CDR1 is LNHNV and CDR2 is YYDKDF (reference sequence). This CDR3 region has 17 residues. The CDR3 spells CATSRDPTGFSKNIQYF. CDR3 sequence (DNA): TGTGCCACCAGCAGAGATCCGACAGGGTTTTCCAAAAACATTCAGTACTTC.

The chain uses TRBV6-4 and TRBJ2-1; weak D call: TRBD2 (5 bases). Trimming pared 4 bases from V and 0 bases from J, leaving 13 bases between. Per the germline V gene, CDR1 is MRHNA and CDR2 is SNTAGT. The CDR3 covers 16 residues. CDR3 in DNA: TGTGCCAGCAGTGTGTTGCGGGTTAGCTCCTACAATGAGCAGTTCTTC. Encoded protein: CASSVLRVSSYNEQFF.

In its sample, this clonotype was seen a few times. The chain recombines TRBV7-2 with TRBJ2-1; D is ambiguous. The CDR3 runs 15 residues. Germline loops: CDR1 SGHTA, CDR2 FQGNSA. V dropped 1 base and J dropped 6 bases, with 13 bases sitting between them. The CDR3 region is CASSLVVGRFNEQFF. CDR3 DNA sequence: TGTGCCAGCAGCTTAGTAGTTGGTCGTTTCAATGAGCAGTTCTTC.

This chain uses TRBV5-1 with TRBJ2-5; D is unresolved. V was shortened by 5 bases and J by 4 bases, with 12 bases between the two germline ends. CDR1 is SGHRS and CDR2 is YFSETQ in the germline V gene. The CDR3 extends over 13 amino acids. CDR3 residues: CASRPGWLETQYF. As DNA, the CDR3 is TGCGCCAGCAGGCCGGGTTGGTTAGAGACCCAGTACTTC.

The chain combines TRBV4-1 with TRBJ1-1; no reliable D call. V was pared by 0 bases and J by 8 bases, with 19 bases between. The CDR3 loop spans 16 amino acids. Germline CDR1 is MGHRA and CDR2 is YSYEKL. CDR3 sequence: CASSQDSGNLLLEAFF. CDR3 nucleotide sequence: TGCGCCAGCAGCCAAGATTCGGGTAACCTCCTCCTCGAAGCTTTCTTT.

This clonotype was observed a few times. V usage is TRBV28 and J usage is TRBJ2-1, with 10 bases identical to TRBD2. The trim removed 10 bases at V and 5 bases at J, leaving 8 bases unmatched. Per the germline V gene, CDR1 is MDHEN and CDR2 is SYDVKM. The CDR3 loop spans 14 amino acids. The CDR3 sequence: CATQLAGADNEQFF. Here the CDR3 DNA reads TGTGCCACGCAGCTAGCGGGGGCGGACAATGAGCAGTTCTTC.

J is TRBJ1-6 and V is TRBV10-2; unclear D gene. Trimming cost V 6 bases and J 7 bases, with 10 bases left between them. The V gene's germline CDR1 is WSHSY and CDR2 SAAADI. CDR3 length equals 13 residues. CDR3 loop: CASRADGNSPLHF. The CDR3, as DNA: TGCGCCAGCAGGGCGGACGGGAATTCACCCCTCCACTTT.

This clonotype was seen only a few times. The V gene is TRBV25-1, the J gene TRBJ2-5, with D perhaps TRBD1 (6 bases). Between the trimmed V and J ends, which lost 8 bases and 1 base, there was a span of 23 bases. CDR3 length equals 17 residues. Germline CDR1 MGHDK, CDR2 SYGVNS. CDR3: CASSIRLPGAFQETQYF. The CDR3 region has the DNA TGTGCCAGCTCCATTAGATTACCAGGGGCCTTCCAAGAGACCCAGTACTTC.